This T cell receptor (beta chain) was observed in a study of shared clonotypes between healthy human individuals. Germline values: CDR1 SGHTA, CDR2 FQGTGA. The V segment lost 8 bases and the J segment 0 bases; nucleotides outside the gene matches: 13. This CDR3 comprises 17 residues. Deep was the level at which the assay was run. Sequencing was performed with immunoSEQ multiplex PCR; in TCRdb, only in-frame clones are kept and a portion is missing. In the table there are around 430,000 clones, about 85% of which are singletons. All of the donors resided in Nashville, Tennessee, and each was a Caucasian adult.

The sequenced material came from PBMCs. The sequence came from a woman between 40 and 50 years old in good health. Some clones in this sample may be carry-over from other donors' samples. V usage is TRBV7-3 and J usage is TRBJ2-7, with 10 bases aligning to TRBD2. The CDR3 DNA reads TGTGCCAGCCCTGGAATAGCGGGAGGCTGGAGCTCCTACGAGCAGTACTTC. As protein: CASPGIAGGWSSYEQYF.